This entry describes one T cell receptor (beta chain). Its antigen is still unknown. Primers used in a second PCR of about 6 to 12 cycles were a sample-barcoded 5' primer and a J-beta primer mix. Each cDNA was tagged by a template-switch adaptor containing 12 random nucleotides. TCRdb used MiXCR to reprocess the 5' RACE reads, holding one entry per CDR3 protein. The sample lists 850,000 to 1,100,000 distinct CDR3 sequences, around two fifths seen once, with 10% to 15% in the top ten. At least 6 micrograms of total RNA were extracted per sample. The data were obtained in a study of blood T cells in healthy people across ages. Study-wide results and caveats: Since the PBMCs were unsorted, naive and antigen-experienced cells could not be conclusively compared. Getting older went along with TCR beta diversity per million T cells dropping roughly linearly.

This CDR3 has 14 residues. Germline V gene sequence: CDR1 MNHEY, CDR2 SVGEGT. V dropped 2 bases and J dropped 4 bases, with 9 bases sitting between them. The specimen was blood. The genes are TRBV6-2 or TRBV6-3 and TRBJ1-5, with a weak D call TRBD1 (5 bases). This receptor was taken from a man aged 18 to 29 in good health. The CDR3 DNA reads as TGTGCCAGCAGTTACATACAGGCAAATCAGCCCCAGCATTTT. Protein sequence: CASSYIQANQPQHF.